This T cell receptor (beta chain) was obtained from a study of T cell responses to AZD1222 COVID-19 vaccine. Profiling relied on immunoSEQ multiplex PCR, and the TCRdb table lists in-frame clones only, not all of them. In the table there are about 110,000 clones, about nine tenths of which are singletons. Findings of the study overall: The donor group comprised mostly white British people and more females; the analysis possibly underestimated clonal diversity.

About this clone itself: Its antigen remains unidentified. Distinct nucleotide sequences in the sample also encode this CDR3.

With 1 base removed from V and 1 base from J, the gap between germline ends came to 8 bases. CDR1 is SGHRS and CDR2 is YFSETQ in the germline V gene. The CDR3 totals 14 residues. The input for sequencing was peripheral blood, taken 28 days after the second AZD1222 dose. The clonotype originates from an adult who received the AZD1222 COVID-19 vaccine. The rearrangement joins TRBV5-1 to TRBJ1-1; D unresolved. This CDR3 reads CASSLSGGNTEAFF. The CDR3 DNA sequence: TGCGCCAGCAGCTTGTCAGGCGGGAACACTGAAGCTTTCTTT.